These 20 T cell receptor beta chains originate from one sample sequenced in a study of CD8 T cells in ankylosing spondylitis. General study results and limits: Blood from ankylosing spondylitis patients appeared to carry a characteristic roughly 8-variant TCR beta motif.

Antigens for these TCRs are unknown. TCRdb itself ran the 5' RACE reads through MiXCR, one entry per CDR3 protein. The data contain under 950,000 distinct CDR3 sequences, under 20% of them seen just once; the ten biggest clones take up 19%. What was sequenced was blood, either unsorted or a sorted T cell fraction (not recorded which). The receptors shown here come from a male donor with ankylosing spondylitis.

This clonotype was recorded at least ten times. The chain is built from TRBV5-6 and TRBJ2-7; D is ambiguous. V lost 4 bases and J lost 4, with 9 bases in between. Germline lookup yields CDR1 SGHDT and CDR2 YYEEEE. The CDR3 sequence is 12 residues long. The CDR3 DNA reads TGTGCCAGCAGCACATCAGGTTACGAGCAGTACTTC. Its protein product is CASSTSGYEQYF.

This clonotype was recorded many times. This chain links TRBV20-1 with TRBJ2-5; D is possibly TRBD2 (5 bases). Germline V gene lookup returns CDR1 DFQATT and CDR2 SNEGSKA (reference sequence). V was trimmed by 3 bases and J by 4 bases, leaving 9 bases between them. The CDR3 covers 12 residues. The CDR3 here is CSASRTPETQYF. The CDR3 DNA is TGCAGTGCTAGCAGGACTCCAGAGACCCAGTACTTC.

The chain combines TRBV6-1 with TRBJ1-5, with 8 bases fitting TRBD1. Trimming cost V 2 bases and J 2 bases; bases outside gene matches: 8. The germline gives CDR1 MNHNS, CDR2 SASEGT. The CDR3 is made up of 17 amino acids. CDR3 nucleotides: TGTGCCAGCAGTGAACGACCCTCAGGGGGCGGCAATCAGCCCCAGCATTTT. It codes for CASSERPSGGGNQPQHF.

V is TRBV11-1 and J is TRBJ1-2, with 7 nucleotides matching TRBD1. Trimming removed 5 bases from V and 1 base from J; junction bases left unmatched: 4. Germline assignment: CDR1 SGHAT and CDR2 FQDESV (reference sequence). This CDR3 is built from 14 residues. Written as DNA, the CDR3 is TGTGCCAGCAGCCTGGACAGGTTTAACTATGGCTACACCTTC. Protein product: CASSLDRFNYGYTF.

Only a few counts were recorded for this clonotype. This rearrangement joins TRBV5-1 to TRBJ1-2, with 8 bases fitting TRBD1. The ends lost 4 bases at V and 4 bases at J; junction bases unmatched: 9. The CDR3 has 15 residues. CDR1 and CDR2 from the germline V gene are SGHRS and YFSETQ. In DNA, the CDR3 is TGCGCCAGCAGCCCACCGGGACAGGTTGGCTATGGCTACACCTTC. Protein sequence: CASSPPGQVGYGYTF.

This clonotype was detected a few times. V usage is TRBV3-1 and J usage is TRBJ2-1, with D maybe TRBD1 (5 bases). The V gene lost 1 base and the J gene lost 7 bases, with 14 bases spanning the gap. Germline-derived CDR1 and CDR2 are LGHDT and YNNKEL (reference sequence). The CDR3 has 15 residues. CDR3 nucleotide sequence: TGTGCCAGCAGCCAAGGGGGCAGTGGCCGAAATGAGCAGTTCTTC. Protein product: CASSQGGSGRNEQFF.

This clonotype showed up many times. CDR3 nucleotides: TGTGCCAGCAGCCAAGGCGTGGGAGGGCTCACAGATACGCAGTATTTT. The encoded protein is CASSQGVGGLTDTQYF. The V gene is TRBV3-1, the J gene TRBJ2-3, with 7 bases aligning to TRBD2. Germline-derived CDR1 and CDR2 are LGHDT and YNNKEL (reference sequence). After removal of 1 base from V and 2 bases from J, the junction contained 6 bases not matched to a gene. The CDR3 consists of 16 residues.

V and J are TRBV20-1 and TRBJ2-5, with TRBD2 matching 9 bases. V gave up 5 bases and J gave up 5 bases; unmatched junction bases: 6. Germline CDR1 is DFQATT and CDR2 is SNEGSKA (reference sequence). CDR3 length: 13 residues. In DNA form, the CDR3 reads TGCAGTGCTGAGGCGGGGGGGCGTGAGACCCAGTACTTC. It translates to CSAEAGGRETQYF.

This sequence joins TRBV12-3 or TRBV12-4 and TRBJ1-3, with D unresolved. Trimming cost V 6 bases and J 1 base, with 16 bases left between them. The CDR3 loop spans 16 amino acids. CDR3 sequence (DNA): TGTGCCAGCAGCTATCGGACGTATCGGTCTGGAAACACCATATATTTT. Its translation: CASSYRTYRSGNTIYF.

The V and J genes are TRBV28 and TRBJ2-5; weak D call: TRBD2 (6 bases). V gave up 6 bases and J gave up 3 bases, with 17 bases separating them. The CDR3 runs to 15 residues. Germline lookup yields CDR1 MDHEN and CDR2 SYDVKM. DNA of the CDR3: TGTGCCAGCAGCACCGGGAGAAACCTTAAAGAGACCCAGTACTTC. Its protein is CASSTGRNLKETQYF.

This clonotype was observed a handful of times. The chain recombines TRBV6-1 with TRBJ1-1; D unresolved. This CDR3 has 13 amino acids. V was shortened by 6 bases and J by 1 base, with 9 bases between the two germline ends. The germline V gene encodes CDR1 MNHNS and CDR2 SASEGT. CDR3: CASSRSPNTEAFF. CDR3 coding DNA: TGTGCCAGCAGCCGGTCCCCGAACACTGAAGCTTTCTTT.

This clonotype was observed once. The CDR3 reads CATSRDFAGANVLTF. The CDR3 DNA is TGTGCCACCAGCAGAGACTTTGCTGGGGCCAACGTCCTGACTTTC. The J gene is TRBJ2-6, the V gene TRBV15; no firm D call. Trimming left V 0 bases short and J 2 bases short, with 5 bases between. CDR1 is LNHNV, CDR2 YYDKDF, per germline (reference sequence). The CDR3 consists of 15 residues.

This clonotype was detected only a few times. The V gene is TRBV4-1, the J gene TRBJ1-6; 11 bases map to TRBD1. CDR1 and CDR2 from the germline V gene are MGHRA and YSYEKL. J gave up 8 bases and V 5 bases, and 5 bases lay outside the gene matches. This CDR3 contains 15 residues. In DNA form, the CDR3 reads TGCGCCAGCAGCGGGACGGGACAGGGGGATTCACCCCTCCACTTT. Amino acids: CASSGTGQGDSPLHF.

The table lists this clonotype with many counts. The chain couples TRBV5-6 to TRBJ1-2; the D gene is possibly TRBD1 (6 bases). V was trimmed by 4 bases and J by 5 bases, leaving 18 bases between them. Germline CDR1 and CDR2: SGHDT and YYEEEE. The CDR3 loop spans 15 amino acids. This CDR3 reads CASSRTVDHLYGYTF. The CDR3 DNA reads as TGTGCCAGCAGCAGGACAGTCGACCACCTATATGGCTACACCTTC.

This clonotype occurred a few times. The chain couples TRBV3-1 to TRBJ1-1; 10 nucleotides agree with TRBD1. CDR3 length: 16 amino acids. With 1 base clipped from V and 0 bases from J, the junction kept 2 bases outside the gene matches. The germline V gene has CDR1 LGHDT and CDR2 YNNKEL (reference sequence). CDR3 in amino acids: CASSQGQGAMNTEAFF. DNA for the CDR3: TGTGCCAGCAGCCAAGGACAGGGGGCCATGAACACTGAAGCTTTCTTT.

This clonotype has a handful of counts. The J gene is TRBJ2-7, the V gene TRBV7-8; 7 bases fit TRBD2. The CDR3 totals 15 residues. Germline CDR1 is SGHVS and CDR2 is FQNEAQ. The trim removed 1 base at V and 0 bases at J, leaving 3 bases unmatched. CDR3 DNA sequence: TGTGCCAGCAGCTTAGGGCGGGGGACCTCCTACGAGCAGTACTTC. It specifies CASSLGRGTSYEQYF.

This clonotype was seen a handful of times. J is TRBJ1-3 and V is TRBV5-1; D uncertain. Germline loops: CDR1 SGHRS, CDR2 YFSETQ. Trimming left V 0 bases short and J 0 bases short, with 10 bases between. This CDR3 spans 16 amino acids. The CDR3 DNA follows: TGCGCCAGCAGCTTGGACCTCAGTGCCTCTGGAAACACCATATATTTT. Protein sequence: CASSLDLSASGNTIYF.

CDR3 amino acids: CSARRWDSIDTQYF. The CDR3 DNA follows: TGCAGTGCTAGGAGGTGGGATTCTATTGATACGCAGTATTTT. This chain connects TRBV20-1 to TRBJ2-3; D ambiguous. The CDR3 spans 14 residues. V was trimmed by 3 bases and J by 6 bases, leaving 16 bases between them. In germline, CDR1 is DFQATT, CDR2 SNEGSKA (reference sequence).

This clonotype was observed at least ten times. CDR3 DNA: TGTGCCAGCAGCTCAGGACGGAACAACTATGGCTACACCTTC. It translates to CASSSGRNNYGYTF. The chain recombines TRBV7-2 with TRBJ1-2; no definite D call. Germline CDR1 reads SGHTA; CDR2 reads FQGNSA. Trimming left V 4 bases short and J 2 bases short, with 11 bases between. The CDR3 consists of 14 residues.

The chain has TRBV20-1 and TRBJ2-2; D unresolved. Trimming took 3 bases from V and 4 from J, leaving 15 bases between them. Germline CDR1 is DFQATT and CDR2 is SNEGSKA (reference sequence). This CDR3 spans 15 amino acids. In nucleotides, the CDR3 is TGCAGTGCTAGGGTGGGGAAGTTGTCCACCGGGGAGCTGTTTTTT. This translates into CSARVGKLSTGELFF.